These 25 T cell receptor beta chains came from one sample sequenced in a study of identical twins. In TCRdb, the 5' RACE reads were re-called with MiXCR into one record per CDR3 protein. The table shows 500,000 or so distinct CDR3 sequences, with about 14% occurring only once. These data are also associated with another study on yellow fever vaccine responses in identical twins.

Sequencing was done on a sample of CD4+ T cells sorted from blood. The receptors stem from a young woman in good health.

This chain uses TRBV20-1 with TRBJ2-5; tentative D call: TRBD2 (6 bases). The CDR3 runs 13 residues. Germline loops: CDR1 DFQATT, CDR2 SNEGSKA (reference sequence). The ends were cut back, 3 bases at V and 2 bases at J, with 10 bases in the middle. The CDR3 protein is CSASAGPQETQYF. The CDR3, as DNA: TGCAGTGCTAGCGCGGGGCCACAAGAGACCCAGTACTTC.

CDR3 coding DNA: TGCAGTGCTAGAGTCGGGAGGGTCGGGAGCACAGATACGCAGTATTTT. Translation gives CSARVGRVGSTDTQYF. The gene calls are TRBV20-1 and TRBJ2-3, with TRBD2 matching over 8 bases. Germline V CDR1 and CDR2: DFQATT, SNEGSKA (reference sequence). The CDR3 extends over 16 amino acids. V gave up 1 base and J gave up 0 bases; unmatched junction bases: 6.

This clonotype has only a few counts. The rearrangement joins TRBV10-3 to TRBJ2-1, with 9 positions matching TRBD2. The V gene's germline CDR1 is ENHRY and CDR2 SYGVKD. The ends lost 6 bases at V and 7 bases at J; junction bases unmatched: 13. This CDR3 spans 16 amino acids. The CDR3, as DNA: TGTGCCATCAGGGCTAGCGGGATTGAGGGAAATAATGAGCAGTTCTTC. Its translation is CAIRASGIEGNNEQFF.

Only a few counts were recorded for this clonotype. The rearrangement uses TRBV12-3 or TRBV12-4 and TRBJ1-2; 8 bases match TRBD1. The junction had 4 bases not matched to a gene; V was cut back by 5 bases and J by 2 bases. The CDR3 length is 14 residues. CDR3 region: CASSPGTGNYGYTF. Written as DNA, the CDR3 is TGTGCCAGCAGTCCCGGGACAGGCAACTATGGCTACACCTTC.

This clonotype was detected a few times. The chain links TRBV7-9 to TRBJ2-4; 8 bases fit TRBD2. Germline V gene sequence: CDR1 SEHNR, CDR2 FQNEAQ (reference sequence). The CDR3 runs 15 residues. J gave up 9 bases and V 2 bases, and 9 bases lay outside the gene matches. The CDR3 DNA reads as TGTGCCAGCAGCTTACCTTTAGGACTAGCAGGCATTCAGTACTTC. Protein product: CASSLPLGLAGIQYF.

This chain connects TRBV6-5 to TRBJ2-7; D not certain. Germline CDR1 and CDR2: MNHEY and SVGAGI. The CDR3 consists of 15 residues. The V and J ends lost 0 bases and 8 bases respectively, with 17 bases between them. For the CDR3, the DNA is TGTGCCAGCAGTTACTCGATCGCTGTGGGGTCAAAGCAGTACTTC. It codes for CASSYSIAVGSKQYF.

This chain uses TRBV7-9 with TRBJ2-7; no clear D. Germline V gene data show CDR1 as SEHNR and CDR2 as FQNEAQ (reference sequence). V lost 1 base and J lost 1, with 11 bases in between. This CDR3 has 15 residues. CDR3 protein: CASSLGRLLSYEQYF. The DNA of the CDR3 is TGTGCCAGCAGCTTAGGAAGGCTACTTTCCTACGAGCAGTACTTC.

This clonotype appeared a few times. This chain joins TRBV5-1 and TRBJ2-7, with TRBD2 matching 10 bases. J gave up 6 bases and V 0 bases, and 6 bases lay outside the gene matches. In germline, CDR1 is SGHRS, CDR2 YFSETQ. The CDR3 has 15 amino acids. The CDR3 region is CASSLASGSFGEQYF. The CDR3 coding sequence is TGCGCCAGCAGCTTGGCTAGCGGGAGCTTTGGCGAGCAGTACTTC.

This clonotype was seen more than once but under ten times. The chain is built from TRBV10-2 and TRBJ1-2; D call uncertain. CDR3 length: 13 residues. Germline CDR1 and CDR2: WSHSY and SAAADI. V was pared by 6 bases and J by 1 base, with 9 bases between. DNA of the CDR3: TGCGCCAGCAGCCGAGGAGTTAACTATGGCTACACCTTC. It is translated as CASSRGVNYGYTF.

This clonotype was detected a few times. The V call is TRBV6-5, the J call TRBJ2-6; 8 bases align to TRBD2. Germline trimming cut 4 bases from V and 0 bases from J; bases unmatched to any gene: 5. Germline values: CDR1 MNHEY, CDR2 SVGAGI. The CDR3 sequence is 17 residues long. CDR3 coding DNA: TGTGCCAGCAGTTGGGTCGGGGGGGGCTCTGGGGCCAACGTCCTGACTTTC. Translating gives CASSWVGGGSGANVLTF.

This clonotype has ten or more counts. The CDR3 DNA is TGTGCCAGCAGCCCCGGAGTTCCGAATGAGCAGTTCTTC. Translation: CASSPGVPNEQFF. The chain employs TRBV12-3 or TRBV12-4 and TRBJ2-1; D gene ambiguous. The ends were cut back, 6 bases at V and 7 bases at J, with 13 bases in the middle. The CDR3 contains 13 residues.

The chain employs TRBV6-2 or TRBV6-3 and TRBJ2-2, with D unresolved. V shed 0 bases and J shed 1 base, with 6 bases lying between them. Germline V CDR1 and CDR2: MNHEY, SVGEGT. This CDR3 is built from 15 residues. Here the CDR3 DNA reads TGTGCCAGCAGTTACTCCTCGGGGAACACCGGGGAGCTGTTTTTT. Amino acids: CASSYSSGNTGELFF.

V usage is TRBV29-1 and J usage is TRBJ2-3; D uncertain. CDR3 length: 14 residues. V was cut by 4 bases and J by 1 base, with 12 bases left in between. Germline values: CDR1 SQVTM, CDR2 ANQGSEA. The CDR3 loop reads CSVGSSLGTDTQYF. For the CDR3, the DNA is TGCAGCGTTGGGTCCTCCTTGGGCACAGATACGCAGTATTTT.

This chain joins TRBV12-3 or TRBV12-4 and TRBJ2-2; no firm D call. The V end lost 6 bases, the J end lost 1 base, and 9 bases lay between the germline ends. The CDR3 consists of 14 residues. The CDR3 DNA reads TGTGCCAGCAGCCCGGCAGAGAACACCGGGGAGCTGTTTTTT. This encodes CASSPAENTGELFF.

This clonotype was detected a few times. The chain carries TRBV29-1 and TRBJ2-2; 16 nucleotides agree with TRBD2. The V gene end was trimmed by 4 bases and the J gene end by 1 base; junction bases not matched to a gene: 12. The V gene's germline CDR1 is SQVTM and CDR2 ANQGSEA. The CDR3 loop spans 20 amino acids. The CDR3 protein is CSVGPGTSGRATENTGELFF. The CDR3 DNA follows: TGCAGCGTTGGTCCCGGGACTAGCGGGAGGGCCACCGAGAACACCGGGGAGCTGTTTTTT.

This clonotype was counted between two and nine times. J is TRBJ2-1 and V is TRBV7-3; 8 nucleotides match TRBD2. Germline CDR1 reads SGHTA; CDR2 reads FQGTGA. With 1 base clipped from V and 9 bases from J, the junction kept 8 bases outside the gene matches. The CDR3 is 15 residues long. The CDR3 region has the DNA TGTGCCAGCAGCTTAATACGGGGGGGTGGTAGTGAGCAGTTCTTC. Amino acids: CASSLIRGGGSEQFF.

This chain uses TRBV12-3 or TRBV12-4 with TRBJ2-2, with D perhaps matching TRBD1 (6 bases). This CDR3 contains 18 residues. V was clipped by 4 bases and J by 1 base, with 19 bases between them. The CDR3 spells CASSSPVIGQLNTGELFF. As DNA, the CDR3 is TGTGCCAGCAGTTCCCCAGTTATCGGACAGTTGAACACCGGGGAGCTGTTTTTT.

This clonotype turned up a few times. The chain joins TRBV20-1 to TRBJ2-2; perhaps D is TRBD1 or TRBD2 (5 bases each). Trimming stripped 6 bases from V and 4 bases from J, with 9 bases between. The germline gives CDR1 DFQATT, CDR2 SNEGSKA (reference sequence). CDR3 length equals 12 residues. This chain's CDR3 is CSARESTGELFF. CDR3 DNA: TGCAGTGCCAGGGAGAGCACCGGGGAGCTGTTTTTT.

The sample holds a few counts of this clonotype. The chain employs TRBV18 and TRBJ2-7; TRBD1 matches at 9 bases. This CDR3 is built from 17 residues. CDR1 and CDR2 (germline): KGHSH, LQKENI. V trimming: 3 bases; J trimming: 6 bases; junction bases outside the gene matches: 15. CDR3 sequence reads: CASSPLAGTGFRGEQYF. CDR3 DNA: TGTGCCAGCTCACCTCTTGCCGGGACAGGGTTTAGAGGCGAGCAGTACTTC.

The V and J genes are TRBV4-2 and TRBJ2-3, with D possibly matching TRBD2 (6 bases). The CDR3 spans 16 residues. Per the germline V gene, CDR1 is LGHNA and CDR2 is YNFKEQ. Trimming took off 1 base at V and 0 bases at J, with 11 bases between the two ends. CDR3 loop: CASSQVWSGSTDTQYF. In nucleotides, the CDR3 is TGTGCCAGCAGCCAAGTCTGGAGCGGGAGCACAGATACGCAGTATTTT.

This clonotype has just a few counts. The V call is TRBV4-1, the J call TRBJ2-1, with 12 bases aligning to TRBD2. The germline V gene has CDR1 MGHRA and CDR2 YSYEKL. The CDR3 is 17 residues long. With V trimmed by 6 bases and J by 0 bases, 6 bases remained unmatched. CDR3 nucleotide sequence: TGCGCCAGCAGTCACACTAGCGGGAGGTTCTCCTACAATGAGCAGTTCTTC. Its translation: CASSHTSGRFSYNEQFF.

This clonotype was counted only a few times. The genes are TRBV15 and TRBJ2-3; 8 nucleotides match TRBD2. J was trimmed by 0 bases and V by 5 bases; bases with no gene match: 16. Germline V gene lookup returns CDR1 LNHNV and CDR2 YYDKDF (reference sequence). This CDR3 is built from 19 residues. The CDR3 DNA is TGTGCCACCAGCCAGAGATGGGTAGCGGGGCTACCCAGCACAGATACGCAGTATTTT. Translating it yields CATSQRWVAGLPSTDTQYF.

CDR3 DNA: TGTGCCATCAGGGCGATGGGAACCGGGGATACGCAGTATTTT. Protein product: CAIRAMGTGDTQYF. The V gene is TRBV10-3, the J gene TRBJ2-3; D gene uncertain. Germline loops: CDR1 ENHRY, CDR2 SYGVKD. The CDR3 extends over 14 amino acids. V was pared by 6 bases and J by 6 bases, with 16 bases between.

In this sample, this clonotype turned up a few times. V is TRBV6-2 or TRBV6-3 and J is TRBJ2-4, with D perhaps matching TRBD1 (6 bases). V lost 2 bases and J lost 8, with 13 bases in between. Germline V gene lookup returns CDR1 MNHEY and CDR2 SVGEGT. The CDR3 extends over 14 amino acids. CDR3 nucleotides: TGTGCCAGCAGTTACGACAGGAATTTTTACATTCAGTACTTC. Translating gives CASSYDRNFYIQYF.

This clonotype was detected only a few times. The chain recombines TRBV29-1 with TRBJ2-7; tentative D call: TRBD2 (5 bases). With 3 bases removed from V and 0 bases from J, the gap between germline ends came to 12 bases. Germline CDR1 SQVTM, CDR2 ANQGSEA. This CDR3 contains 14 residues. Here the CDR3 reads CSVEGSGNSYEQYF. The CDR3, as DNA: TGCAGCGTTGAGGGCAGCGGTAACTCCTACGAGCAGTACTTC.